This TCR beta chain was retrieved from a study of blood T cells in healthy people across ages. Next came a second PCR, run for about 6 to 11 cycles, which used a sample-barcoded 5' primer along with a J-beta primer mix. TCRdb fed the 5' RACE reads into MiXCR, producing one record per CDR3 protein. Of 650,000 to 800,000 distinct CDR3 sequences detected, approximately 48% appear once; the ten largest clones hold about 21%. The receptor was isolated from a man between 60 and 75 years old in good health. Sequencing was carried out using blood.

The CDR3 DNA is TGCAGTGCTAGACTACCCCCTAGCCGCTACACCTTC. It is translated as CSARLPPSRYTF. The V and J genes are TRBV20-1 and TRBJ1-2, with D uncertain. The V and J ends lost 2 bases and 9 bases respectively, with 13 bases between them. Germline V gene sequence: CDR1 DFQATT, CDR2 SNEGSKA (reference sequence). The CDR3 runs to 12 residues.